What follows are 31 T cell receptor beta chains derived from one specimen sequenced in a study of blood T cell repertoires in COVID-19. TCRdb keeps only in-frame clones here, not all; method: immunoSEQ multiplex PCR. The sample lists 250,000 or so clones, around 84% seen once, with about 7.6% in the top ten. Sequences were obtained from peripheral blood. The receptors derive from a woman aged 65 to 85 with active or convalescent COVID-19.

A single count supports this clone. This chain joins TRBV27 and TRBJ1-2; 8 bases are a match to TRBD1. CDR1 and CDR2 from the germline V gene are MNHEY and SMNVEV (reference sequence). The CDR3 covers 10 residues. The CDR3 DNA reads as TGTGACGACAGGGGCGGGGGCTACACCTTC. This translates into CDDRGGGYTF.

The rearrangement links TRBV5-8 to TRBJ1-1; 9 nucleotides align to TRBD1. Losses at the gene ends were 4 bases for V and 5 bases for J; bases not matched to a gene: 6. Germline V gene data show CDR1 as SGHTS and CDR2 as YDEGEE. CDR3 size: 14 residues. CDR3 nucleotides: TGTGCCAGCAGCAAAGGGGACAGGGTGACTGAAGCTTTCTTT. Encoded protein: CASSKGDRVTEAFF.

This chain's CDR3 is CATSKTGDLDTQYF. The CDR3, as DNA: TGTGCCACCAGTAAGACAGGTGACCTAGATACGCAGTATTTT. The chain employs TRBV24-1 and TRBJ2-3; D perhaps matches TRBD1 (6 bases). The CDR3 is 14 residues long. Trimming took 6 bases from V and 5 from J, leaving 14 bases between them. CDR1 and CDR2 (germline): KGHDR, SFDVKD.

The genes are TRBV10-3 and TRBJ1-2, with unresolved D. CDR3 length: 14 residues. The ends were cut back, 4 bases at V and 8 bases at J, with 17 bases in the middle. Germline CDR1 ENHRY, CDR2 SYGVKD. The CDR3: CAISGTVSQGGYTF. For the CDR3, the DNA is TGTGCCATCAGTGGAACAGTCTCCCAAGGAGGCTACACCTTC.

The V gene is TRBV9, the J gene TRBJ1-6; 8 bases fit TRBD1. CDR1 and CDR2 (germline): SGDLS, YYNGEE. The trim removed 3 bases at V and 10 bases at J, leaving 9 bases unmatched. CDR3 length equals 15 residues. The CDR3 coding sequence is TGTGCCAGCAGCGCCGAGACAGGGGTGGGCTCACCCCTCCACTTT. Protein sequence: CASSAETGVGSPLHF.

The genes are TRBV7-9 and TRBJ2-5, with D possibly matching TRBD2 (5 bases). The germline gives CDR1 SEHNR, CDR2 FQNEAQ (reference sequence). Trimming took 5 bases from V and 7 from J, leaving 20 bases between them. This CDR3 comprises 15 residues. In nucleotides, the CDR3 is TGTGCCAGCAGCCCGGAGGCCCCCAGGCGCGGGACCCAGTACTTC. Its translation: CASSPEAPRRGTQYF.

The chain uses TRBV7-2 and TRBJ1-1, with 7 bases aligning to TRBD1. CDR1 is SGHTA, CDR2 FQGNSA, per germline. Germline trimming cut 6 bases from V and 13 bases from J; bases unmatched to any gene: 14. The CDR3 covers 13 residues. In DNA, the CDR3 is TGTGCCAGCAGTAAAGACAGGGCCGTTAGTGTTTTCTTT. This translates into CASSKDRAVSVFF. The variable domain in full, completed from reference TRBV7-2 and TRBJ1-1, reads GAGVSQSPSNKVTEKGKDVELRCDPISGHTALYWYRQSLGQGLEFLIYFQGNSAPDKSGLPSDRFSAERTGGSVSTLTIQRTQQEDSAVYLCASSKDRAVSVFFGQGTRLTVV.

This rearrangement joins TRBV5-6 to TRBJ1-2; D gene ambiguous. Trimming took off 0 bases at V and 5 bases at J, with 14 bases between the two ends. Germline assignment: CDR1 SGHDT and CDR2 YYEEEE. This CDR3 region has 15 residues. As DNA, the CDR3 is TGTGCCAGCAGCTTGGATTATATGGGCCGATATGGCTACACCTTC. As protein: CASSLDYMGRYGYTF.

V gene TRBV5-5 combines with J gene TRBJ1-5; possibly TRBD1 for D (5 bases). CDR3 length equals 16 residues. CDR1 SGHKS and CDR2 YYEKEE come from the germline V gene (reference sequence). Trimming cost V 4 bases and J 2 bases, with 16 bases left between them. For the CDR3, the DNA is TGTGCCAGCAGCCCCCGACAGTTAGGGGGCAATCAGCCCCAGCATTTT. Protein product: CASSPRQLGGNQPQHF.

The rearrangement uses TRBV5-1 and TRBJ2-2, with 7 positions matching TRBD1. J gave up 3 bases and V 7 bases, and 6 bases lay outside the gene matches. This CDR3 spans 14 amino acids. From germline, CDR1 is SGHRS and CDR2 YFSETQ. The CDR3 protein is CASQPGQDTGELFF. DNA of the CDR3: TGCGCCAGCCAACCCGGACAGGACACCGGGGAGCTGTTTTTT.

The CDR3 DNA reads TGTGCCAGCTCACCCCCGGTGACTAATGAAAAACTGTTTTTT. Its protein product is CASSPPVTNEKLFF. The chain links TRBV18 to TRBJ1-4; D is undetermined. V lost 3 bases, J lost 2 bases, and 7 bases lay in between. The CDR3 consists of 14 residues. Germline V gene data show CDR1 as KGHSH and CDR2 as LQKENI.

This chain joins TRBV27 and TRBJ1-1; TRBD1 aligns across 8 bases. This CDR3 is built from 13 residues. The V gene end was trimmed by 4 bases and the J gene end by 4 bases; junction bases not matched to a gene: 2. Germline CDR1 MNHEY, CDR2 SMNVEV (reference sequence). The CDR3 region is CASSSTGGTEAFF. The CDR3 region has the DNA TGTGCCAGCAGTTCTACAGGGGGCACTGAAGCTTTCTTT.

This clone was counted only a few times. This rearrangement joins TRBV6-2 or TRBV6-3 to TRBJ1-1, with TRBD1 matching over 7 bases. This CDR3 region has 12 residues. Germline CDR1 and CDR2: MNHEY and SVGEGT. Losses at the gene ends were 6 bases for V and 10 bases for J; bases not matched to a gene: 8. CDR3 protein: CASSPQGLSAFF. CDR3 sequence (DNA): TGTGCCAGCAGCCCACAGGGGCTTTCAGCTTTCTTT.

The chain employs TRBV11-3 and TRBJ2-2; tentatively, D is TRBD2 (6 bases). The germline gives CDR1 SGHNT, CDR2 YENEEA. Trimming removed 4 bases at V and 4 bases at J, with 10 bases between. The CDR3 is made up of 14 amino acids. The CDR3 reads CASSSTRFTGELFF. The CDR3 coding sequence is TGTGCCAGCAGCTCGACTAGATTCACCGGGGAGCTGTTTTTT.

This chain uses TRBV7-6 with TRBJ2-6; 12 positions match TRBD1. Trimming cost V 4 bases and J 4 bases; bases outside gene matches: 5. The CDR3 covers 17 residues. Germline CDR1 and CDR2: SGHVS and FNYEAQ. CDR3 sequence: CASSSGQGAPGANVLTF. The CDR3, as DNA: TGTGCCAGCAGCTCGGGACAGGGGGCGCCCGGGGCCAACGTCCTGACTTTC.

This chain links TRBV9 with TRBJ2-1; 14 bases are shared with TRBD2. The CDR3 covers 15 residues. After removal of 4 bases from V and 9 bases from J, the junction contained 6 bases not matched to a gene. Germline CDR1 is SGDLS and CDR2 is YYNGEE. Here the CDR3 reads CASSPTSGGAVEQFF. The CDR3 nucleotides are TGTGCCAGCAGCCCGACTAGCGGGGGGGCGGTTGAGCAGTTCTTC.

V usage is TRBV3-1 (or the pseudogene TRBV3-2) and J usage is TRBJ1-3; D remains unclear. Trimming took 0 bases from V and 3 from J, leaving 6 bases between them. The germline V gene encodes CDR1 LGHDT and CDR2 YNNKEL (reference sequence). The CDR3 has 14 amino acids. The CDR3 sequence: CASSQDAVGNTIYF. The CDR3 DNA is TGTGCCAGCAGCCAAGACGCGGTTGGAAACACCATATATTTT.

The count of this clone is one. The rearrangement joins TRBV19 to TRBJ1-5; the D gene is possibly TRBD1 (5 bases). The CDR3 consists of 14 residues. The germline V gene has CDR1 LNHDA and CDR2 SQIVND (reference sequence). Trimming cost V 6 bases and J 6 bases, with 15 bases left between them. CDR3 sequence: CASRRPGGVQPQHF. The CDR3 bases are TGTGCCAGTAGACGGCCGGGGGGAGTTCAGCCCCAGCATTTT.

The chain recombines TRBV7-9 with TRBJ1-1; the D gene is possibly TRBD1 (5 bases). The CDR3 is 14 amino acids. Germline V CDR1 and CDR2: SEHNR, FQNEAQ (reference sequence). V shed 5 bases and J shed 1 base, with 11 bases lying between them. CDR3 protein: CASSPYTGNTEAFF. The CDR3 nucleotides are TGTGCCAGCAGCCCATACACAGGGAACACTGAAGCTTTCTTT.

V and J are TRBV7-8 and TRBJ1-5; no clear D. CDR3 length: 13 residues. In germline, CDR1 is SGHVS, CDR2 FQNEAQ. V dropped 5 bases and J dropped 9 bases, with 14 bases sitting between them. CDR3 in amino acids: CASSPRNSGPQHF. The CDR3 DNA is TGTGCCAGCAGCCCAAGGAACTCGGGGCCCCAGCATTTT. Combining the CDR3 with reference TRBV7-8 and TRBJ1-5 gives the whole variable domain GAGVSQSPRYKVAKRGQDVALRCDPISGHVSLFWYQQALGQGPEFLTYFQNEAQLDKSGLPSDRFFAERPEGSVSTLKIQRTQQEDSAVYLCASSPRNSGPQHFGDGTRLSIL.

This chain links TRBV4-3 with TRBJ2-7; possible D gene TRBD1, 5 bases. The CDR3 consists of 16 residues. Germline values: CDR1 LGHNA, CDR2 YSLEER. Trimming pared 0 bases from V and 0 bases from J, leaving 12 bases between. CDR3 DNA: TGCGCCAGCAGCCAAGATCGACAGTTCTCCTCCTACGAGCAGTACTTC. Translation gives CASSQDRQFSSYEQYF.

The gene calls are TRBV2 and TRBJ1-5; a weak D match, TRBD1 (6 bases). CDR3 size: 16 residues. Germline V gene lookup returns CDR1 SNHLY and CDR2 FYNNEI. Trimming took 6 bases from V and 3 from J, leaving 18 bases between them. The CDR3 loop reads CASSGGGYSHNQPQHF. As DNA, the CDR3 is TGTGCCAGCAGCGGGGGGGGCTACAGCCACAATCAGCCCCAGCATTTT. Supplemented by reference TRBV2 and TRBJ1-5, the full variable domain reads EPEVTQTPSHQVTQMGQEVILRCVPISNHLYFYWYRQILGQKVEFLVSFYNNEISEKSEIFDDQFSVERPDGSNFTLKIRSTKLEDSAMYFCASSGGGYSHNQPQHFGDGTRLSIL.

This clone was counted a few times. The rearrangement uses TRBV19 and TRBJ1-2; D possibly corresponds to TRBD1 (6 bases). The CDR3 sequence is 14 residues long. CDR1 is LNHDA and CDR2 is SQIVND in the germline V gene (reference sequence). The ends were cut back, 8 bases at V and 7 bases at J, with 20 bases in the middle. DNA of the CDR3: TGTGCCAGTCGGTCACAGGGAACACTCTCTGGCTACACCTTC. This sequence encodes CASRSQGTLSGYTF.

This clone is a singleton in its sample. The chain uses TRBV5-5 and TRBJ1-1; 7 nucleotides match TRBD1. V lost 0 bases and J lost 0; bases outside the gene matches: 5. This CDR3 comprises 16 residues. Germline V gene lookup returns CDR1 SGHKS and CDR2 YYEKEE (reference sequence). In DNA, the CDR3 is TGTGCCAGCAGCTTGGCCAGGACAGGAATGAACACTGAAGCTTTCTTT. It is translated as CASSLARTGMNTEAFF. Based on the CDR3 plus reference TRBV5-5 and TRBJ1-1, the full variable domain is DAGVTQSPTHLIKTRGQQVTLRCSPISGHKSVSWYQQVLGQGPQFIFQYYEKEERGRGNFPDRFSARQFPNYSSELNVNALLLGDSALYLCASSLARTGMNTEAFFGQGTRLTVV.

The sample holds one count of this clone. This rearrangement joins TRBV14 to TRBJ1-1; D is ambiguous. CDR1 is SGHDN and CDR2 is FVKESK in the germline V gene. V dropped 1 base and J dropped 7 bases, with 7 bases sitting between them. The CDR3 runs 12 residues. CDR3: CASSQAPIEAFF. CDR3 DNA: TGTGCCAGCAGCCAAGCCCCCATTGAAGCTTTCTTT.

The V gene is TRBV6-5, the J gene TRBJ1-3; D call uncertain. V shed 7 bases and J shed 0 bases, with 13 bases lying between them. CDR1 is MNHEY and CDR2 is SVGAGI in the germline V gene. CDR3 size: 15 residues. The CDR3 DNA reads TGTGCCAGCATCCCCGACAAGTACTCTGGAAACACCATATATTTT. It translates to CASIPDKYSGNTIYF.

The chain links TRBV19 to TRBJ1-1, with D hard to call. Germline CDR1 LNHDA, CDR2 SQIVND (reference sequence). This CDR3 has 16 amino acids. The V gene lost 7 bases and the J gene lost 3 bases, with 21 bases spanning the gap. The CDR3 DNA sequence: TGTGCCAGTAACAACAGATTAGAACAGTTTGACACTGAAGCTTTCTTT. Amino acid sequence: CASNNRLEQFDTEAFF.

CDR3 bases: TGTGCCACCAGTGATTCGGACAGGGAGGGAATCGGCTACACCTTC. Translating gives CATSDSDREGIGYTF. The chain combines TRBV24-1 with TRBJ1-2; 8 bases are shared with TRBD1. With 2 bases clipped from V and 8 bases from J, the junction kept 9 bases outside the gene matches. CDR1 and CDR2 (germline): KGHDR, SFDVKD. This CDR3 has 15 amino acids.

J is TRBJ2-7 and V is TRBV24-1; tentative D call: TRBD1 (6 bases). CDR1 KGHDR and CDR2 SFDVKD come from the germline V gene. This CDR3 spans 14 amino acids. V lost 3 bases, J lost 3 bases, and 11 bases lay in between. The CDR3 loop is CATSDGPQGYEQYF. Here the CDR3 DNA reads TGTGCCACCAGTGATGGCCCACAGGGCTACGAGCAGTACTTC.

The chain recombines TRBV25-1 with TRBJ2-3; 7 positions agree with TRBD1. Germline V CDR1 and CDR2: MGHDK, SYGVNS. V lost 8 bases and J lost 2; bases outside the gene matches: 10. The CDR3 is 15 residues long. In DNA form, the CDR3 reads TGTGCCAGCGCGCCGACAGGGACCCCCACAGATACGCAGTATTTT. Amino acid sequence: CASAPTGTPTDTQYF.

V usage is TRBV27 and J usage is TRBJ2-7; 7 bases line up with TRBD1. In germline, CDR1 is MNHEY, CDR2 SMNVEV (reference sequence). After removal of 4 bases from V and 1 base from J, the junction contained 7 bases not matched to a gene. The CDR3 consists of 15 residues. The CDR3 DNA is TGTGCCAGCAGTTCCCGGGACAGCTATTCCTACGAGCAGTACTTC. The encoded protein is CASSSRDSYSYEQYF.